This T cell receptor beta chain emerged from a study of response to subunit inactivated influenza vaccine. TCRdb called the RT-PCR reads again in MiXCR, with one record for every CDR3 protein. The sample carries approximately 570,000 distinct CDR3 sequences, 6.5% to 8% recorded once. Germline CDR1 is SGHRS and CDR2 is YFSETQ. This CDR3 comprises 15 residues. The sample holds many counts of this clonotype. The junction shows a germline mismatch at one end, possibly a read error. The chain couples TRBV5-1 to TRBJ2-3; 10 bases map to TRBD1. This specimen consisted of PBMCs from blood, obtained roughly 24 months after vaccination. The TCR was taken from a man aged 45 to 70 who received an inactivated influenza vaccine. In DNA form, the CDR3 reads TGTGCCAGCAGTTTGGGACAGGGGAACACAGATACGCAGTATTTT. Protein sequence: CASSLGQGNTDTQYF.